Included here is one T cell receptor (beta chain) sequence, with context. These data come from a study of T cell responses to AZD1222 COVID-19 vaccine. Looking at the study overall: Second-dose intervals near 4 or 12 weeks were combined.

CDR1 and CDR2 (germline): SGDLS, YYNGEE. This CDR3 spans 15 amino acids. With 4 bases removed from V and 2 bases from J, the gap between germline ends came to 13 bases. Assay: immunoSEQ multiplex PCR; the TCRdb copy retains only in-frame clones and omits some. The table lists approximately 70,000 clones, 80% to 90% of them singletons, with 2% to 2.5% in the top ten. Here the sequenced sample was peripheral blood, taken on day 0 of AZD1222 vaccination. The V gene is TRBV9, the J gene TRBJ1-5, with D uncertain. The clonotype was recovered from an adult in good health. CDR3 sequence: CASSTGVLGNQPQHF. The CDR3 coding sequence is TGTGCCAGCAGCACCGGGGTACTGGGCAATCAGCCCCAGCATTTT.